The 23 T cell receptor beta chains given below trace back to one sample, sequenced in a study of blood T cell repertoires in COVID-19. Assay: immunoSEQ multiplex PCR; the TCRdb copy retains only in-frame clones and omits some. The sample lists some 310,000 clones; over 75% were seen once. The sequenced sample was peripheral blood. The receptors derive from a man aged 45-65 years with active or convalescent COVID-19.

V usage is TRBV5-1 and J usage is TRBJ1-2; the match to TRBD1 covers 9 bases. Germline CDR1 is SGHRS and CDR2 is YFSETQ. The junction had 13 bases not matched to a gene; V was cut back by 8 bases and J by 8 bases. CDR3 length equals 14 residues. Written as DNA, the CDR3 is TGCGCCAGTACCCCGGGACAGGGAGAAGGAGGCTACACCTTC. Its protein product is CASTPGQGEGGYTF.

The rearrangement uses TRBV27 and TRBJ1-2, with 8 bases identical to TRBD1. Germline V gene sequence: CDR1 MNHEY, CDR2 SMNVEV (reference sequence). The CDR3 extends over 15 amino acids. Trimming cost V 8 bases and J 1 base; bases outside gene matches: 9. The CDR3 protein is CASGFSQGDNYGYTF. The CDR3, as DNA: TGTGCCAGCGGCTTCTCACAGGGGGATAACTATGGCTACACCTTC.

The chain combines TRBV7-9 with TRBJ2-6; D perhaps matches TRBD1 (5 bases). This CDR3 comprises 14 residues. CDR1 is SEHNR and CDR2 is FQNEAQ in the germline V gene (reference sequence). The V and J ends lost 6 bases and 1 base respectively, with 7 bases between them. The CDR3, as DNA: TGTGCCAGCAGTCAGGGTTCTGGGGCCAACGTCCTGACTTTC. Its protein is CASSQGSGANVLTF.

The chain has TRBV9 and TRBJ2-5; tentative D call: TRBD1 (6 bases). Germline-derived CDR1 and CDR2 are SGDLS and YYNGEE. The length of the CDR3 is 12 residues. Trimming stripped 0 bases from V and 9 bases from J, with 9 bases between. The CDR3 region has the DNA TGTGCCAGCAGCGTAGAATGGGGGCCCCAGTACTTC. It yields the protein CASSVEWGPQYF.

This chain links TRBV5-6 with TRBJ1-5; D is undetermined. This CDR3 has 12 residues. The germline V gene encodes CDR1 SGHDT and CDR2 YYEEEE. The ends were cut back, 4 bases at V and 6 bases at J, with 8 bases in the middle. The CDR3 bases are TGTGCCAGCAGCAGGGAGGGTCAGCCCCAGCATTTT. The encoded protein is CASSREGQPQHF. Using reference TRBV5-6 and TRBJ1-5 for the parts outside the CDR3, the full variable domain is DAGVTQSPTHLIKTRGQQVTLRCSPKSGHDTVSWYQQALGQGPQFIFQYYEEEERQRGNFPDRFSGHQFPNYSSELNVNALLLGDSALYLCASSREGQPQHFGDGTRLSIL.

This clone was observed a handful of times. The chain recombines TRBV18 with TRBJ1-4, with 9 bases that match TRBD1. Germline CDR1 reads KGHSH; CDR2 reads LQKENI. Trimming took 5 bases from V and 8 from J; bases not matched to a gene: 6. CDR3 length: 14 amino acids. CDR3 loop: CASSAGTGREKLFF. CDR3 DNA: TGTGCCAGCTCAGCCGGGACAGGGAGAGAAAAACTGTTTTTT.

The V call is TRBV28, the J call TRBJ1-1; 8 positions match TRBD1. This CDR3 comprises 15 residues. The J segment lost 10 bases and the V segment lost 4 bases, leaving 14 bases of the junction unmatched. CDR1 is MDHEN, CDR2 SYDVKM, per germline. The CDR3 protein is CASSSVFGTGGTAFF. For the CDR3, the DNA is TGTGCCAGCAGTTCCGTTTTCGGGACAGGAGGGACAGCTTTCTTT.

The CDR3 sequence is CASSYRLAPSGDDEQYF. The CDR3 coding sequence is TGTGCCAGCAGCTACCGACTAGCACCTTCGGGGGACGACGAGCAGTACTTC. V and J are TRBV11-2 and TRBJ2-7, with TRBD2 matching 7 bases. After removal of 4 bases from V and 5 bases from J, the junction contained 17 bases not matched to a gene. This CDR3 region has 17 residues. Germline CDR1 SGHAT, CDR2 FQNNGV.

The chain is built from TRBV12-3 or TRBV12-4 and TRBJ2-2; D uncertain. CDR3 length: 12 residues. Trimming removed 5 bases at V and 5 bases at J, with 6 bases between. The CDR3 loop reads CASSPPTGELFF. The CDR3 DNA reads TGTGCCAGCAGTCCCCCTACCGGGGAGCTGTTTTTT.

This sequence joins TRBV29-1 and TRBJ2-3, with 10 bases lining up with TRBD1. The CDR3 is 14 residues long. The trim removed 5 bases at V and 5 bases at J, leaving 7 bases unmatched. The V gene's germline CDR1 is SQVTM and CDR2 ANQGSEA. CDR3 amino acids: CSVRQGARGDTQYF. The CDR3, as DNA: TGCAGCGTTAGACAGGGGGCGCGAGGAGATACGCAGTATTTT.

V and J are TRBV7-2 and TRBJ2-7, with 9 bases aligning to TRBD2. The ends lost 0 bases at V and 2 bases at J; junction bases unmatched: 14. The length of the CDR3 is 19 residues. From germline, CDR1 is SGHTA and CDR2 FQGNSA. This chain's CDR3 is CASSLAKGPLAGFAYEQYF. The CDR3 DNA reads TGTGCCAGCAGCTTAGCGAAGGGGCCCCTAGCGGGGTTCGCCTACGAGCAGTACTTC.

The chain has TRBV7-3 and TRBJ2-1; D may be TRBD1 (6 bases). Per the germline V gene, CDR1 is SGHTA and CDR2 is FQGTGA. V was shortened by 5 bases and J by 10 bases, with 12 bases between the two germline ends. The CDR3 extends over 12 amino acids. In DNA, the CDR3 is TGTGCCAGCAGCCCGACTGGGACAGAGCAGTTCTTC. Translating it yields CASSPTGTEQFF.

This clone was seen more than once but under ten times. The chain is built from TRBV10-3 and TRBJ1-2; perhaps TRBD1 as D (5 bases). CDR1 is ENHRY and CDR2 is SYGVKD in the germline V gene. Deletions cut 7 bases from V and 8 bases from J, with 23 bases between. The CDR3 is 15 amino acids. The CDR3 region has the DNA TGTGCCATCAAACCCGGCGGGGCATCTGGCGCGGGCTACACCTTC. It specifies CAIKPGGASGAGYTF.

In this sample, this clone turned up a few times. The chain uses TRBV11-3 and TRBJ2-5; TRBD1 aligns across 8 bases. Germline CDR1 and CDR2: SGHNT and YENEEA. With V trimmed by 5 bases and J by 2 bases, 4 bases remained unmatched. This CDR3 is built from 14 residues. CDR3 in DNA: TGTGCCAGCAGCAAGGACAGGGAACAAGAGACCCAGTACTTC. This translates into CASSKDREQETQYF.

V and J are TRBV10-1 and TRBJ1-3; weak D call: TRBD1 (6 bases). Germline loops: CDR1 WNHNN, CDR2 SYGVQD (reference sequence). V was cut by 9 bases and J by 0 bases, with 21 bases left in between. CDR3 size: 17 residues. Here the CDR3 reads CARDLLDSQISGNTIYF. CDR3 coding DNA: TGCGCCAGAGATCTATTGGACAGCCAAATCTCTGGAAACACCATATATTTT.

The genes are TRBV19 and TRBJ2-1, with 9 bases lining up with TRBD2. CDR1 LNHDA and CDR2 SQIVND come from the germline V gene (reference sequence). The CDR3 totals 15 residues. Trimming at V came to 7 bases and at J to 0 bases, leaving 4 bases not matched to a gene. CDR3 DNA: TGTGCCAGTACCCGGACTAGCGCCTCCTACAATGAGCAGTTCTTC. It codes for CASTRTSASYNEQFF.

The V gene is TRBV7-2, the J gene TRBJ2-7; a possible D gene is TRBD1 (6 bases). Germline CDR1 reads SGHTA; CDR2 reads FQGNSA. The length of the CDR3 is 19 residues. V was cut by 1 base and J by 0 bases, with 22 bases left in between. The CDR3, as DNA: TGTGCCAGCAGCTTAGGCTATTTACCCCGGCAGGGGTCCTCCTACGAGCAGTACTTC. Residues: CASSLGYLPRQGSSYEQYF.

The chain links TRBV7-6 to TRBJ2-5, with D maybe TRBD2 (6 bases). This CDR3 has 15 residues. V lost 4 bases and J 7 bases, leaving 19 bases between the germline ends. The V gene's germline CDR1 is SGHVS and CDR2 FNYEAQ. DNA of the CDR3: TGTGCCAGCAGCTCCAGCGCCGGGAGCCTGGGGACCCAGTACTTC. This translates into CASSSSAGSLGTQYF.

This clone has only one observation. The chain carries TRBV6-1 and TRBJ2-3; a possible D gene is TRBD2 (6 bases). The CDR3 is made up of 12 amino acids. The V and J ends lost 2 bases and 8 bases respectively, with 8 bases between them. Germline loops: CDR1 MNHNS, CDR2 SASEGT. The CDR3 here is CASSETGVTQYF. The CDR3 DNA follows: TGTGCCAGCAGTGAAACGGGGGTTACGCAGTATTTT.

This clone was found once. This chain links TRBV7-2 with TRBJ2-3, with 10 bases fitting TRBD2. CDR1 and CDR2 (germline): SGHTA, FQGNSA. V gave up 1 base and J gave up 8 bases; unmatched junction bases: 6. The CDR3 length is 15 residues. The CDR3 region is CASSLERGGLGTQYF. In nucleotides, the CDR3 is TGTGCCAGCAGCTTAGAGCGGGGGGGCCTTGGTACGCAGTATTTT.

V usage is TRBV5-8 and J usage is TRBJ2-3; D is perhaps TRBD2 (6 bases). Between the trimmed V and J ends, which lost 5 bases and 1 base, there was a span of 14 bases. The CDR3 spans 15 residues. The germline V gene encodes CDR1 SGHTS and CDR2 YDEGEE. The CDR3 sequence is CASSWGVVGTDTQYF. For the CDR3, the DNA is TGTGCCAGCAGTTGGGGGGTCGTTGGCACAGATACGCAGTATTTT.

This clone was recorded at least ten times. V and J are TRBV2 and TRBJ2-7; 7 bases align to TRBD1. The CDR3 is made up of 17 amino acids. Looked up from germline, CDR1 is SNHLY and CDR2 is FYNNEI. V dropped 7 bases and J dropped 1; count of bases not matched to a gene: 16. The CDR3 nucleotides read TGTGCCAGCAATCGCTCACAAACCCGGGACAGTTCCTACGAGCAGTACTTC. This encodes CASNRSQTRDSSYEQYF.

This clone was recorded once. J is TRBJ1-2 and V is TRBV10-3; TRBD1 matches 8 bases. There are 15 residues in the CDR3. V shed 5 bases and J 5 bases; nucleotides not matched to a gene: 10. Germline assignment: CDR1 ENHRY and CDR2 SYGVKD. CDR3 sequence (DNA): TGTGCCATCAGTCCGGACAGGGAGGGTCTTTATGGCTACACCTTC. Its protein product is CAISPDREGLYGYTF.